The rows below give T cell receptor beta chains drawn from one sample of a study of blood T cell repertoires in COVID-19. Data came from immunoSEQ multiplex PCR; TCRdb stores just in-frame clones and leaves some out. Of about 260,000 clones in the sample, 80% to 95% were seen once. Sequencing used PBMCs or T cells enriched from blood (not recorded which). The receptors derive from a man in his forties who had been exposed to COVID-19. Both conserved end residues are part of each CDR3. D genes are given only for firm matches. Size values are once, few and many counts, or a class for expanded clones, and some rows have none.

.,.,TRBJ2-7,TRBV4-2,TGTGCCAGCAGCCAAGCCCCTCCGGGACTGGCGTCCTACGAGCAGTACTTC,CASSQAPPGLASYEQYF
.,.,TRBJ2-4,TRBV6-5,TGTGCCAGCATGTTGACAGGCGCCAAAAACATTCAGTACTTC,CASMLTGAKNIQYF
.,.,TRBJ2-2,TRBV9,TGTGCCAGCAGCCGAACTACGGGACACAACACCGGGGAGCTGTTTTTT,CASSRTTGHNTGELFF
.,.,TRBJ2-7,TRBV21-1,TGTGCCAGCAGAGGACAGGGGGCTAACGAGCAGTACTTC,CASRGQGANEQYF
TRBD2,.,TRBJ2-1,TRBV4-1,TGCGCCAGCAGCCTCCAAGCGGGGTTCTACAATGAGCAGTTCTTC,CASSLQAGFYNEQFF
.,.,TRBJ2-5,TRBV3-1/TRBV3-2,TGTGCCAGCAGCCTCGGGACTCCGAGGGGGACCCAGTACTTC,CASSLGTPRGTQYF
.,.,TRBJ1-5,TRBV24-1,TGTGCCACCAGTGGTGACAAACCCAATCAGCCCCAGCATTTT,CATSGDKPNQPQHF
.,.,TRBJ1-5,TRBV6-6,TGTGCCAGCAGTCATTGGGCTCCGGGAAGAAGCAATCAGCCCCAGCATTTT,CASSHWAPGRSNQPQHF
TRBD2,.,TRBJ2-7,TRBV7-3,TGTGCCAGCAGCTCGGGAGGGCCTCGGGACGAGCAGTACTTC,CASSSGGPRDEQYF
.,.,TRBJ2-7,TRBV19,TGTGCCACCTCGAGAGGGCTAGGGGGCTACGAGCAGTACTTC,CATSRGLGGYEQYF
.,.,TRBJ2-1,TRBV7-9,TGTGCCAGCAGCTCCGGGGTTTACAATGAGCAGTTCTTC,CASSSGVYNEQFF
TRBD2,once,TRBJ2-1,TRBV4-1,TGCGCCAGCAGCCAAGGGTCTAGACTAGCGGGAGGTATGTCCTACAATGAGCAGTTCTTC,CASSQGSRLAGGMSYNEQFF
TRBD2,.,TRBJ2-1,TRBV5-6,TGTGCCAGCAGCCGGATCCCAGCGGGAGAGTATATCAATGAGCAGTTCTTC,CASSRIPAGEYINEQFF
TRBD1,.,TRBJ1-3,TRBV3-1/TRBV3-2,TGTGCCAGCAGCCACCCTGGACAGGCCTCTGGAAACACCATATATTTT,CASSHPGQASGNTIYF
.,.,TRBJ2-7,TRBV3-1/TRBV3-2,TGTGCCAGCAGCCAAGAGGAGCGGCAGTACTCCTACGAGCAGTACTTC,CASSQEERQYSYEQYF
TRBD1,once,TRBJ1-5,TRBV6-5,TGTGCCAGCAGTTATCGTCAGGGGGCGAGCAATCAGCCCCAGCATTTT,CASSYRQGASNQPQHF
TRBD2,.,TRBJ2-1,TRBV6-2/TRBV6-3,TGTGCCAGCAGTTCGCTATCGGGACTAAGAAGATTTAGCTCCTACAATGAGCAGTTCTTC,CASSSLSGLRRFSSYNEQFF
TRBD1,.,TRBJ1-2,TRBV6-5,TGTGCCAGCAGGCCCGGGACAGCCTCCTTCGGCTACACCTTC,CASRPGTASFGYTF
TRBD2,once,TRBJ2-7,TRBV5-6,TGTGCCAGCAGCCGGGACTACTCCTACGAGCAGTACTTC,CASSRDYSYEQYF
TRBD1,.,TRBJ1-6,TRBV7-2,TGTGCCAGCAGCTTAGAGGGGGCATCGAATTCACCCCTCCACTTT,CASSLEGASNSPLHF
TRBD2,.,TRBJ2-3,TRBV6-4,TGTGCCAGCAGTGACCATTTTGGGACTAGCGGGAGAGTGCGCACAGATACGCAGTATTTT,CASSDHFGTSGRVRTDTQYF
TRBD1,.,TRBJ2-2,TRBV4-1,TGCGCCAGCAGCCTAGAGACAGGGGTTGGCACCGGGGAGCTGTTTTTT,CASSLETGVGTGELFF
.,.,TRBJ1-1,TRBV9,TGTGCCAGCAGTACAACTGACAGACCGGGACTTCAACCGGTGGACACTGAAGCTTTCTTT,CASSTTDRPGLQPVDTEAFF
.,.,TRBJ2-7,TRBV9,TGTGCCAGCAGCGTAGTAGGGGGAAACGAGCAGTACTTC,CASSVVGGNEQYF
.,.,TRBJ1-4,TRBV2,TGTGCCAGCAGTCTACAGGGACGGGCAGAAAAACTGTTTTTT,CASSLQGRAEKLFF
.,many,TRBJ2-1,TRBV5-1,TGCGCCAGCAATGGGCTAGCGCTAACCTCCTACAATGAGCAGTTCTTC,CASNGLALTSYNEQFF
TRBD1,.,TRBJ2-2,TRBV29-1,TGCAGCGTTCGGGACAGCAACACCGGGGAGCTGTTTTTT,CSVRDSNTGELFF
TRBD1,.,TRBJ2-1,TRBV10-2,TGCGCCAGCACCCCGGACAGGTCCTACAATGAGCAGTTCTTC,CASTPDRSYNEQFF
.,.,TRBJ2-7,TRBV4-3,TGCGCCAGCAGTACTCAATCCGGGGTAACGTACGAGCAGTACTTC,CASSTQSGVTYEQYF
TRBD1,.,TRBJ1-1,TRBV11-3,TGTGCCAGCACCTACCCAAGACAGGGGATGAACACTGAAGCTTTCTTT,CASTYPRQGMNTEAFF
TRBD2,.,TRBJ2-1,TRBV19,TGTGCCAGTAGTATAGATTACGTGGCGGGAGTTTACAATGAGCAGTTCTTC,CASSIDYVAGVYNEQFF
.,.,TRBJ1-5,TRBV19,TGTGCCAGTAGTAATGGACAGAATCAGCCCCAGCATTTT,CASSNGQNQPQHF
.,.,TRBJ2-7,TRBV12-5,TGTGCTAGTGGTTTTCAAACTAGCTTCCCGCTCGAGCAGTACTTC,CASGFQTSFPLEQYF
TRBD2,.,TRBJ2-2,TRBV5-1,TGCGCCAGCAGCTTGCGCGGGGGAGGCACCGGGGAGCTGTTTTTT,CASSLRGGGTGELFF
.,.,TRBJ1-1,TRBV18,TGTGCCAGCTCTCCTGAGGGGGGGCGTGAAGCTTTCTTT,CASSPEGGREAFF
.,.,TRBJ2-2,TRBV27,TGTGCCAGCAGTAGTCGTTCGGACTATCATCTAAGTCGCACCGGGGAGCTGTTTTTT,CASSSRSDYHLSRTGELFF
TRBD1,.,TRBJ2-3,TRBV2,TGTGCCAGCAGCGACCGGGACAGTAACACAGATACGCAGTATTTT,CASSDRDSNTDTQYF
.,.,TRBJ2-1,TRBV10-3,TGTGCCATCAGTGAAGGGACTTCCTACAATGAGCAGTTCTTC,CAISEGTSYNEQFF
TRBD2,.,TRBJ2-5,TRBV25-1,TGTGCCAGCAGTGAAGGGTTAGCGGGGTACCAAGAGACCCAGTACTTC,CASSEGLAGYQETQYF
.,.,TRBJ2-5,TRBV9,TGTGCCAGCAGCGTAGCAGGGTTTGAGTTAGAGACCCAGTACTTC,CASSVAGFELETQYF
TRBD2,.,TRBJ2-3,TRBV3-1/TRBV3-2,TGTGCCAGCAGCCAAGTAGGCACTAGCGGTAAACCTAGCACAGATACGCAGTATTTT,CASSQVGTSGKPSTDTQYF
TRBD2,.,TRBJ2-1,TRBV25-1,TGTGCCAGCAGTGAACCGAGCGGGGTCAATGAGCAGTTCTTC,CASSEPSGVNEQFF
.,.,TRBJ2-7,TRBV5-5,TGTGCCAGCAGCTTGGATCCTGGACGGACTTACTCCTACGAGCAGTACTTC,CASSLDPGRTYSYEQYF
TRBD1,.,TRBJ1-6,TRBV28,TGTGCCAGCAGTGGACAGGGTCTCGGACCCCTCCACTTT,CASSGQGLGPLHF
.,.,TRBJ2-1,TRBV5-1,TGCGCCAGCAGCTTAGGAGGAGGCTCCTACAATGAGCAGTTCTTC,CASSLGGGSYNEQFF
TRBD1,.,TRBJ1-3,TRBV4-3,TGCGCCAGCAGCCGGGACAGGGGTCCTTCTGGAAACACCATATATTTT,CASSRDRGPSGNTIYF
.,.,TRBJ1-5,TRBV28,TGTGCCAGTCTGAGTCGGGAGGGGTGGCCGCCCCAGCATTTT,CASLSREGWPPQHF
TRBD1,.,TRBJ1-5,TRBV19,TGTGCCAGTATTGACCAGGGGGTCAATCAGCCCCAGCATTTT,CASIDQGVNQPQHF
TRBD1,.,TRBJ2-7,TRBV4-1,TGCGCCAGCAGCCAAGCCGGGACAGGGGCCTACGAGCAGTACTTC,CASSQAGTGAYEQYF
TRBD1,once,TRBJ2-7,TRBV28,TGTGCCAGCAGTGGCGGGACAGGGGGGGTCTACGAGCAGTACTTC,CASSGGTGGVYEQYF
.,once,TRBJ2-6,TRBV27,TGTGCCAGCAGTTTTTCAGGGGTTACCTCCTCTGGGGCCAACGTCCTGACTTTC,CASSFSGVTSSGANVLTF
TRBD1,.,TRBJ1-1,TRBV19,TGTGCCAGTAGTATATTCCTAGGACAGGGCAACACTGAAGCTTTCTTT,CASSIFLGQGNTEAFF
.,.,TRBJ2-7,TRBV5-5,TGTGCCAGCAGCTTGTCGCAGGAGGGGTACGAGCAGTACTTC,CASSLSQEGYEQYF
.,.,TRBJ2-7,TRBV12-3/TRBV12-4,TGTGCCAGCAGTTTAGACTCTCTGCGCGAGCAGTACTTC,CASSLDSLREQYF
.,.,TRBJ1-5,TRBV24-1,TGTGCCACCAGTGATTTCGTCGGTCAGCCCCAGCATTTT,CATSDFVGQPQHF
TRBD2,.,TRBJ2-7,TRBV23-1,TGCGCCAGCAGTGAACCCGGGACTAGCGTCTACGAGCAGTACTTC,CASSEPGTSVYEQYF
.,.,TRBJ1-2,TRBV19,TGTGCCAGTAGTTTCCAAACAGGGTTGGTTTATGGCTACACCTTC,CASSFQTGLVYGYTF
TRBD1,.,TRBJ2-1,TRBV6-5,TGTGCCAGCACGGACAGGGACTACAATGAGCAGTTCTTC,CASTDRDYNEQFF
TRBD1,.,TRBJ2-1,TRBV12-5,TGTGCTAGTGTTGACGATGACAGGGTTTATTTCAATGAGCAGTTCTTC,CASVDDDRVYFNEQFF